This record concerns one TCR beta chain sequence. It lacks a known antigen. A much bigger clone sits one base away, suggesting this may be a read error. The data stem from a study of shared clonotypes between healthy human individuals (dated by TCRdb to the early 2020s). With respect to the entire study: The cohort included three men and a couple of women between 18 and 49 years of age. Per donor, leukapheresis produced somewhere between about 0.8 and 9.5 billion PBMCs. To increase sequencing depth and limit assay-specific biases, different laboratories used diverse techniques to prepare libraries and sequence TCR repertoires. The study deeply sequenced blood TCR repertoires of about 5 healthy adults to estimate repertoire size and the extent of clonotype sharing between individuals.

Broader findings and caveats from the paper: Based on pairwise subsampling, the degree of clonotype sharing among donors was expected to be affected by sequencing depth. Only blood was sampled, and tissue TCR repertoires likely differ from those in blood. The genetic and exposure-history diversity represented was limited by the small number of donors.

The germline V gene (reference sequence) sets CDR1 to GTSNPN and CDR2 to SVGIG. V loses 2 bases, J loses 8 bases, and the germline ends lie 16 bases apart. The cysteine opens and the phenylalanine closes a CDR3 of 14 amino acids. This entry keeps only the CDR3 DNA: 42 bases, framed from base 1. Donors were healthy HIV-negative adults with no recently reported acute infections or vaccinations. All donors were Caucasian adults living in Nashville, Tennessee, USA. In the unsorted samples, approximately 82 million PBMCs were counted, and genomic DNA was extracted using the QIAamp DNA Blood Mini kit. Blood was collected by leukapheresis, and PBMCs were isolated by Ficoll-Histopaque density gradient centrifugation and then cryopreserved in liquid nitrogen vapor phase. Using the deep immunoSEQ assay, multiplex PCR amplified TCR CDR3 regions from genomic DNA. Extracted genomic DNA from each cell subset was spread evenly across all wells of several immunoSEQ 96-well plates, with each plate serving as a replicate. For unsorted PBMC, each replicate PCR was loaded with roughly 0.3 ug genomic DNA, equivalent to 30,000 or so T cell genomes. Ten immunoSEQ deep assay plates were used to sequence unsorted PBMC genomic DNA. The purified libraries were quantified using a Qubit 3.0 fluorometer, sized with a Bioanalyzer 2100, and then quantified again using the KAPA Library Quantification kit. Each immunoSEQ 96-well plate was sequenced on its own single-read 150-cycle Illumina NextSeq 550 flow cell. The authors' pipeline ran thus. Because the immunoSEQ output held only junctional sequences and lacked quality scores, the filtering could not match the filtering applied to full-length reads. To assign V/J genes and CDR3, sequences were annotated using PyIR, a Python wrapper for IgBLAST v1.9, with IMGT germline references. Any read was removed if the V/J assignment was weak (E-value above 1e-6), the CDR3 was missing, or the read contained stop codons, out-of-frame junctions, or ambiguous translated residues. A V3J clonotype was defined by an identical inferred V gene, J gene, and CDR3 amino acid sequence. Percentage overlap between repertoires was computed as shared unique clonotypes divided by the size of the smaller repertoire. Repertoire richness was assessed with RTK rarefaction, the Chao1 estimator, and Recon v2.1 estimates of unobserved clonotypes. Held by TCRdb, this immuneACCESS table contains in-frame sequences only and omits some clones. Under half of the omission traces to an unresolved V gene where checked; the cause of the rest is unknown. That table supplies the V and J calls and clone size; D and trimming were determined from the DNA. The sample yields some 500,000 clones; 79% were counted once. The top ten clones comprise about an eighth of the sample.

The sequence is built from TRBV30 and TRBJ1-5; confidence is insufficient to name the D gene. This TCR was sampled from a woman aged 40-49 years in good health. Some clones in this sample may be carry-over from other donors' samples. Sequenced material: PBMCs. The bases are TGTGCCTGGAGTAACGGGGTGGGAGATAAGCCCCAGCATTTT. Its protein is CAWSNGVGDKPQHF. The full variable domain, completed from the reference TRBV30 and TRBJ1-5 proteins outside the CDR3, reads SQTIHQWPATLVQPVGSPLSLECTVEGTSNPNLYWYRQAAGRGLQLLFYSVGIGQISSEVPQNLSASRPQDRQFILSSKKLLLSDSGFYLCAWSNGVGDKPQHFGDGTRLSIL.